This T cell receptor beta chain was obtained from a study of radiotherapy plus CTLA-4 blockade in lung cancer (dated by TCRdb to the late 2010s). For the wider study: Among the enrolled patients, 15% to 20% had an objective response, and about 31% reached disease control.

What the work shows at the level of the full study, not this receptor alone: The strongest predictors of response were reported to be early dynamic shifts in blood T cell clones along with a rise in serum interferon-beta following radiation. After treatment with radiotherapy and ipilimumab, TCR clones that came from tumors expanded in the peripheral blood.

This clone was seen only a few times. There is no known antigen for this receptor. Base qualities are not at hand, and no much larger clone is one base apart. The sample has other DNA sequences that encode this CDR3 too. Libraries were made using the immunoSEQ multiplex PCR assay. Imported from immuneACCESS, the table was reduced by TCRdb to in-frame sequences with V and J called. These copies leave out some clones; in studies compared against another copy, an unresolved V gene accounts for under half, and the cause of the remainder is not known. The sample profile shows 60,000 to 85,000 clones; 70% to 90% of them were found once. In total, the top ten clones hold roughly 0.95% of the sample. The study evaluated CTLA-4 blockade (ipilimumab) given together with focal radiation therapy in patients who had chemo-refractory metastatic non-small-cell lung cancer. The sequence derives from a human donor with non-small cell lung cancer who had stable disease on radiotherapy plus ipilimumab. The source material was peripheral blood, sampled from a patient treated with radiotherapy plus ipilimumab.

The bases are TGTGCCAGCAGTTACGAGGGGATTTCAGGAAACACCATATATTTT. Translated, this gives CASSYEGISGNTIYF. The chain is made from TRBV6-6 and TRBJ1-3; perhaps TRBD1 is the D gene, with 5 bases matching. Trimming takes 2 bases from V and 4 bases from J, and the germline ends sit 12 bases apart. The germline V gene (reference sequence) sets CDR1 to MNHNY and CDR2 to SVGAGI. The CDR3, from cysteine to phenylalanine, totals 15 residues. Only the CDR3 part of the read is kept: 45 bases, read in frame from the first base.